One sample yielded the 8 T cell receptor beta chains listed below, sequenced in a study of cytotoxic CD8 clonotypes in ibrutinib-treated CLL. The data were produced by immunoSEQ multiplex PCR, yet TCRdb's version contains in-frame clones alone and is incomplete. This table holds 300,000 to 350,000 clones, almost 80% found once. This sample comprised PBMCs, obtained before ibrutinib treatment. All receptors come from a human donor with chronic lymphocytic leukemia.

The chain links TRBV5-8 to TRBJ2-5, with TRBD1 matching over 9 bases. V trimming: 3 bases; J trimming: 4 bases; junction bases outside the gene matches: 7. This CDR3 comprises 15 residues. Germline-derived CDR1 and CDR2 are SGHTS and YDEGEE. Written as DNA, the CDR3 is TGTGCCAGCAGCTGGGGGACAGGGAGACGAGAGACCCAGTACTTC. It specifies CASSWGTGRRETQYF.

The chain uses TRBV12-5 and TRBJ1-1; D is possibly TRBD1 (6 bases). CDR3 length: 15 amino acids. Trimming took off 1 base at V and 6 bases at J, with 15 bases between the two ends. Germline CDR1 is LGHNT and CDR2 is FRNRAP. The CDR3 is CASGLGDNGAPEAFF. The CDR3 DNA reads as TGTGCTAGTGGTTTGGGGGACAACGGGGCTCCTGAAGCTTTCTTT.

J is TRBJ1-1 and V is TRBV5-1; 7 nucleotides align to TRBD1. The germline V gene has CDR1 SGHRS and CDR2 YFSETQ. Trimming at V came to 3 bases and at J to 11 bases, leaving 19 bases not matched to a gene. This CDR3 contains 16 residues. The CDR3 sequence: CASSSGQAERGLRAFF. Here the CDR3 DNA reads TGCGCCAGCAGCTCCGGACAGGCCGAGAGGGGACTGCGGGCTTTCTTT.

This clone was observed once. The chain couples TRBV29-1 to TRBJ2-7; 13 bases fit TRBD2. The CDR3 extends over 14 amino acids. From germline, CDR1 is SQVTM and CDR2 ANQGSEA. Trimming removed 4 bases from V and 5 bases from J; junction bases left unmatched: 5. DNA of the CDR3: TGCAGCGTTGGGTGGACTAGCGGGAGCAACGAGCAGTACTTC. This sequence encodes CSVGWTSGSNEQYF.

The V and J genes are TRBV6-5 and TRBJ1-2, with a weak D call TRBD1 (5 bases). Trimming stripped 4 bases from V and 3 bases from J, with 12 bases between. The CDR3 is 14 amino acids. CDR1 is MNHEY and CDR2 is SVGAGI in the germline V gene. CDR3 DNA: TGTGCCAGCAGTTCTCGCAGGGAAGACTATGGCTACACCTTC. Protein product: CASSSRREDYGYTF.

The genes are TRBV18 and TRBJ1-2; perhaps TRBD1 as D (5 bases). The germline V gene encodes CDR1 KGHSH and CDR2 LQKENI. This CDR3 has 15 residues. V was trimmed by 1 base and J by 6 bases, leaving 15 bases between them. In nucleotides, the CDR3 is TGTGCCAGCTCACCACGGGCCGGGGGAGAGAATGGCTACACCTTC. Protein sequence: CASSPRAGGENGYTF. The full variable domain, its missing parts supplied by reference TRBV18 and TRBJ1-2, is NAGVMQNPRHLVRRRGQEARLRCSPMKGHSHVYWYRQLPEEGLKFMVYLQKENIIDESGMPKERFSAEFPKEGPSILRIQQVVRGDSAAYFCASSPRAGGENGYTFGSGTRLTVV.

The rearrangement joins TRBV7-2 to TRBJ1-1; D perhaps matches TRBD1 (5 bases). CDR1 SGHTA and CDR2 FQGNSA come from the germline V gene. Trimming removed 1 base from V and 1 base from J, with 10 bases in between. This CDR3 has 15 residues. CDR3: CASSLVSRANTEAFF. Here the CDR3 DNA reads TGTGCCAGCAGCTTAGTCAGCAGGGCGAACACTGAAGCTTTCTTT.

This chain links TRBV9 with TRBJ2-7; weak D call: TRBD2 (7 bases). The CDR3 has 16 amino acids. Germline assignment: CDR1 SGDLS and CDR2 YYNGEE. Deletions cut 0 bases from V and 3 bases from J, with 16 bases between. CDR3 sequence: CASSVGGGHQIYEQYF. The CDR3 DNA is TGTGCCAGCAGCGTAGGCGGGGGACACCAAATCTACGAGCAGTACTTC.